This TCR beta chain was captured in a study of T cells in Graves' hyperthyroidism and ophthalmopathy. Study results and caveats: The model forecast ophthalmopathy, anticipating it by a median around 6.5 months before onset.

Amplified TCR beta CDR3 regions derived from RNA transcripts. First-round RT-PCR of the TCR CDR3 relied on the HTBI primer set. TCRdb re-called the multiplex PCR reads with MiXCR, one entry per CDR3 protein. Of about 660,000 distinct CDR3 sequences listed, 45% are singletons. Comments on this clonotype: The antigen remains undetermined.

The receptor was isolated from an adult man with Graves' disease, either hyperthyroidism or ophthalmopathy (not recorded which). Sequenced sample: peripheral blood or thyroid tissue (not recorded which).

CDR3 sequence (DNA): TGTGCCAGCAGTGGGAGCCCCCGCAGGGAGGAGGGCTACACCTTC. Translating it yields CASSGSPRREEGYTF. The chain recombines TRBV2 with TRBJ1-2, with D possibly being TRBD1 (5 bases). Germline V lookup: CDR1 SNHLY, CDR2 FYNNEI. This CDR3 region has 15 residues. V gave up 4 bases and J gave up 8 bases, with 20 bases separating them.